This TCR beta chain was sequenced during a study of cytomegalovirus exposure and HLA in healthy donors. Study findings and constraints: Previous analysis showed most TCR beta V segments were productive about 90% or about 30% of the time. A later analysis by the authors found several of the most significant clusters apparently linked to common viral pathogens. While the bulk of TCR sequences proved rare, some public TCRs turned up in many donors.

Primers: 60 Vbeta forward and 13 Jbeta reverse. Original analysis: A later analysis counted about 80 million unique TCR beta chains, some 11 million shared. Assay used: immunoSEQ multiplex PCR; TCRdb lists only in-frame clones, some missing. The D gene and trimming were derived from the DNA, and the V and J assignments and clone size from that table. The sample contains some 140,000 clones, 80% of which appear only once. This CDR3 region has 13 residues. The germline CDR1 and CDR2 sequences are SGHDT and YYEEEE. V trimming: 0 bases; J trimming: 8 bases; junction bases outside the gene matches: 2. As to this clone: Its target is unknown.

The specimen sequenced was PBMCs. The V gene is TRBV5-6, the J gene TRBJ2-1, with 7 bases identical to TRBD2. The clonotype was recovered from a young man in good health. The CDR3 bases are TGTGCCAGCAGCTTGGGGGGAGGGGATGAGCAGTTCTTC. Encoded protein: CASSLGGGDEQFF.